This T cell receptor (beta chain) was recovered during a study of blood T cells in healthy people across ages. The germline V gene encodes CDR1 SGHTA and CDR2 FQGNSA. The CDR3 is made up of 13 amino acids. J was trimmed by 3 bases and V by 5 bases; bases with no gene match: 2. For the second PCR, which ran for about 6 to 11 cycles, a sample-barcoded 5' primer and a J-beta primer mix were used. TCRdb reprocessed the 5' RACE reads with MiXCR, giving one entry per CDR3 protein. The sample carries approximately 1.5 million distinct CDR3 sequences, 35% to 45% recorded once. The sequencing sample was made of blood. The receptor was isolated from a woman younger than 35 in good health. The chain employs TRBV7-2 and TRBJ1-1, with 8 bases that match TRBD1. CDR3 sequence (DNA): TGTGCCAGCAGCATGGACAGGGACACTGAAGCTTTCTTT. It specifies CASSMDRDTEAFF.